This T cell receptor beta chain was sequenced in a study of monozygotic twins with cystic fibrosis. CDR1 and CDR2 (germline): SSHAT, FNYEAQ (reference sequence). The CDR3 has 14 amino acids. Unmatched junction bases numbered 2, after V lost 4 bases and J lost 0 bases. With regard to this clone: Its specificity is unknown.

Study-wide findings and caveats: Clonality was generally low (median roughly 0.009), higher in the most severe patients.

Profiling relied on immunoSEQ multiplex PCR, and the TCRdb table lists in-frame clones only, not all of them. The sample lists tens of thousands of clones; around 97% were seen once. Sequencing was performed on blood. The chain joins TRBV7-7 to TRBJ2-5, with 7 bases matching TRBD1. This receptor was obtained from a girl aged 10-17 years with cystic fibrosis. CDR3 nucleotides: TGTGCCAGCAGCTCGGACAGGAACCAAGAGACCCAGTACTTC. It is translated as CASSSDRNQETQYF. The whole variable domain, filled in from reference TRBV7-7 and TRBJ2-5, reads GAGVSQSPRYKVTKRGQDVTLRCDPISSHATLYWYQQALGQGPEFLTYFNYEAQPDKSGLPSDRFSAERPEGSISTLTIQRTEQRDSAMYRCASSSDRNQETQYFGPGTRLLVL.